This T cell receptor beta chain was obtained from a study of blood T cell repertoires in COVID-19. The method was immunoSEQ multiplex PCR; TCRdb's version includes in-frame clones alone and lacks a portion of them. Of around 150,000 clones listed, 60% to 80% are singletons. CDR3 size: 15 residues. From germline, CDR1 is MRHNA and CDR2 SNTAGT. Trimming took 7 bases from V and 8 from J, leaving 18 bases between them. The TCR sequence derives from a woman in her forties or fifties with active or convalescent COVID-19. This chain joins TRBV6-4 and TRBJ1-6; possibly TRBD1 for D (5 bases). The sample taken for sequencing was peripheral blood. The CDR3 loop reads CASTSLTDSYSPLHF. The CDR3 region has the DNA TGTGCCAGCACCTCACTCACCGACAGCTATTCACCCCTCCACTTT.